The 20 T cell receptor beta chains given below trace back to one sample, sequenced in a study of blood T cell repertoires in COVID-19. Only in-frame clones appear in the TCRdb table, and some are missing; sequencing was by immunoSEQ multiplex PCR. The sample contains 300,000 to 400,000 clones, roughly 90% of which appear only once. The sequencing input was peripheral blood. All receptors come from a woman aged 70-85 years with COVID-19, enrolled during active disease.

The chain uses TRBV6-5 and TRBJ1-2; maybe TRBD1 (6 bases). This CDR3 region has 14 residues. V dropped 6 bases and J dropped 4 bases, with 15 bases sitting between them. Germline V lookup: CDR1 MNHEY, CDR2 SVGAGI. The CDR3 loop is CASRTGQGSYGYTF. The CDR3 coding sequence is TGTGCCAGCAGGACAGGCCAGGGTTCCTATGGCTACACCTTC.

This chain joins TRBV7-9 and TRBJ2-3, with 7 bases that match TRBD2. Unmatched junction bases numbered 3, after V lost 8 bases and J lost 7 bases. Germline CDR1 reads SEHNR; CDR2 reads FQNEAQ (reference sequence). This CDR3 is 11 amino acids long. The CDR3 DNA is TGTGCCAGCGGAGCGGGGAATACGCAGTATTTT. It yields the protein CASGAGNTQYF.

This clone appeared many times. The chain couples TRBV20-1 to TRBJ1-5; 8 positions agree with TRBD1. Per germline, CDR1 DFQATT and CDR2 SNEGSKA (reference sequence). This CDR3 is 15 amino acids long. J was trimmed by 3 bases and V by 3 bases; bases with no gene match: 7. CDR3 residues: CSASAGTGFNQPQHF. The CDR3 coding sequence is TGCAGTGCTAGTGCCGGGACAGGCTTCAATCAGCCCCAGCATTTT.

This rearrangement joins TRBV19 to TRBJ2-7; weak D call: TRBD2 (6 bases). Trimming removed 4 bases from V and 7 bases from J, with 29 bases in between. The CDR3 spans 18 residues. CDR1 is LNHDA and CDR2 is SQIVND in the germline V gene (reference sequence). The CDR3 nucleotides read TGTGCCAGTAGTAAACCCCTCACCGGGGGTATATTTTCGGGAGAGCAGTACTTC. Protein sequence: CASSKPLTGGIFSGEQYF. Combining the CDR3 with reference TRBV19 and TRBJ2-7 gives the whole variable domain DGGITQSPKYLFRKEGQNVTLSCEQNLNHDAMYWYRQDPGQGLRLIYYSQIVNDFQKGDIAEGYSVSREKKESFPLTVTSAQKNPTAFYLCASSKPLTGGIFSGEQYFGPGTRLTVT.

This sequence joins TRBV6-6 and TRBJ2-7; 8 bases match TRBD1. Germline CDR1 MNHNY, CDR2 SVGAGI (reference sequence). The J segment lost 5 bases and the V segment lost 6 bases, leaving 9 bases of the junction unmatched. The CDR3 extends over 14 amino acids. Here the CDR3 reads CASRSRGRPHEQYF. DNA of the CDR3: TGTGCCAGCAGGTCCAGGGGGCGACCCCACGAGCAGTACTTC.

This clone was detected only once. The CDR3: CASSSYAGVAYEQYF. The CDR3 DNA sequence: TGTGCCAGCAGTTCTTACGCGGGGGTTGCCTACGAGCAGTACTTC. This rearrangement joins TRBV5-4 to TRBJ2-7; 7 nucleotides line up with TRBD2. The CDR3 totals 15 residues. Germline assignment: CDR1 SGHNT and CDR2 YYREEE (reference sequence). The trim removed 5 bases at V and 2 bases at J, leaving 10 bases unmatched.

The chain uses TRBV2 and TRBJ1-5; D is ambiguous. V lost 4 bases to trimming and J lost 7 bases, with 14 bases between them. Germline V gene data show CDR1 as SNHLY and CDR2 as FYNNEI. CDR3 length: 14 residues. CDR3 in amino acids: CASSGEEGRQPQHF. The CDR3 region has the DNA TGTGCCAGCAGTGGAGAAGAGGGTCGGCAGCCCCAGCATTTT.

Remarks on this clone: This same CDR3 is encoded by further DNA sequences in the sample. The chain joins TRBV9 to TRBJ2-1; weak D call: TRBD2 (6 bases). The CDR3 has 15 residues. Per the germline V gene, CDR1 is SGDLS and CDR2 is YYNGEE. Trimming took off 0 bases at V and 4 bases at J, with 11 bases between the two ends. CDR3 in DNA: TGTGCCAGCAGCGTAGGTAGCGGATTATACAATGAGCAGTTCTTC. This sequence encodes CASSVGSGLYNEQFF.

This clone came up a few times. This chain connects TRBV7-6 to TRBJ1-4; D gene uncertain. The germline V gene encodes CDR1 SGHVS and CDR2 FNYEAQ. V was clipped by 5 bases and J by 0 bases, with 10 bases between them. The CDR3 totals 15 residues. This chain's CDR3 is CASSAAGATNEKLFF. The CDR3 DNA sequence: TGTGCCAGCAGCGCCGCAGGCGCAACTAATGAAAAACTGTTTTTT.

This chain joins TRBV9 and TRBJ2-7, with 7 bases fitting TRBD1. This CDR3 comprises 15 residues. The V gene end was trimmed by 0 bases and the J gene end by 2 bases; junction bases not matched to a gene: 5. Germline CDR1 reads SGDLS; CDR2 reads YYNGEE. The CDR3 protein is CASSVGSGQTYEQYF. In nucleotides, the CDR3 is TGTGCCAGCAGCGTAGGGTCGGGACAGACCTACGAGCAGTACTTC.

DNA for the CDR3: TGTGCCAGCAACGAGCCAAGCGGGGGGGGCCGAGATACGCAGTATTTT. This codes for CASNEPSGGGRDTQYF. The chain uses TRBV2 and TRBJ2-3; 10 bases line up with TRBD2. This CDR3 spans 16 amino acids. CDR1 is SNHLY and CDR2 is FYNNEI in the germline V gene. V was clipped by 7 bases and J by 5 bases; unmatched bases: 12.

The rearrangement uses TRBV2 and TRBJ2-1, with a tentative D call TRBD1 (6 bases). Germline assignment: CDR1 SNHLY and CDR2 FYNNEI. The CDR3 loop spans 14 amino acids. Trimming took 4 bases from V and 7 from J, leaving 14 bases between them. CDR3 DNA sequence: TGTGCCAGCAGTGTGGAAGGGGGTGAGAATGAGCAGTTCTTC. The encoded protein is CASSVEGGENEQFF.

The V and J genes are TRBV6-6 and TRBJ1-1; 11 positions agree with TRBD1. This CDR3 region has 14 residues. CDR1 is MNHNY and CDR2 is SVGAGI in the germline V gene (reference sequence). Here the CDR3 reads CAVDRGRGDTEAFF. In DNA, the CDR3 is TGTGCAGTGGACAGGGGGCGTGGGGACACTGAAGCTTTCTTT.

The rearrangement uses TRBV28 and TRBJ2-7, with 10 positions matching TRBD1. V was clipped by 4 bases and J by 5 bases; unmatched bases: 14. The CDR3 consists of 17 residues. Germline assignment: CDR1 MDHEN and CDR2 SYDVKM. CDR3 in amino acids: CASSSGLLRDRGHEQYF. The CDR3 DNA is TGTGCCAGCAGTTCTGGCCTGCTCCGGGACAGGGGTCACGAGCAGTACTTC.

V and J are TRBV5-1 and TRBJ1-1; 10 nucleotides line up with TRBD1. Trimming cost V 4 bases and J 0 bases; bases outside gene matches: 12. CDR1 is SGHRS and CDR2 is YFSETQ in the germline V gene. The length of the CDR3 is 18 residues. The CDR3 here is CASSPRPGQGTMNTEAFF. For the CDR3, the DNA is TGCGCCAGCAGCCCAAGACCGGGACAGGGGACCATGAACACTGAAGCTTTCTTT.

The chain carries TRBV11-1 and TRBJ2-1; 10 bases are shared with TRBD1. The length of the CDR3 is 14 residues. V lost 5 bases, J lost 8 bases, and 6 bases stayed unmatched. Germline-derived CDR1 and CDR2 are SGHAT and FQDESV (reference sequence). This CDR3 is CASSLGTGEDEQFF. As DNA, the CDR3 is TGTGCCAGCAGCCTGGGGACAGGGGAGGATGAGCAGTTCTTC.

The chain recombines TRBV6-2 or TRBV6-3 with TRBJ2-5; tentatively, D is TRBD2 (6 bases). Looked up from germline, CDR1 is MNHEY and CDR2 is SVGEGT. The CDR3 extends over 14 amino acids. The V end was cut by 5 bases, the J end by 4 bases, with 14 bases between. The CDR3 bases are TGTGCCAGCAGTACCGGACTAACTGGAGAGACCCAGTACTTC. Translation: CASSTGLTGETQYF.

The chain joins TRBV28 to TRBJ2-1; D uncertain. Trimming shortened V by 7 bases and J by 5 bases, and 12 bases separated the two germline ends. Germline V gene sequence: CDR1 MDHEN, CDR2 SYDVKM. CDR3 size: 13 residues. The DNA of the CDR3 is TGTGCCAGCACCCTTTATAACAACAATGAGCAGTTCTTC. It translates to CASTLYNNNEQFF.

This clone was observed a handful of times. The chain recombines TRBV27 with TRBJ2-2; 13 positions match TRBD2. Germline lookup yields CDR1 MNHEY and CDR2 SMNVEV (reference sequence). The CDR3 runs to 16 residues. Trimming took 4 bases from V and 4 from J; bases not matched to a gene: 3. CDR3 DNA: TGTGCCAGCAGTTCCACTAGCGGGGGGGCCACCGGGGAGCTGTTTTTT. Translated: CASSSTSGGATGELFF.

V usage is TRBV27 and J usage is TRBJ2-2; TRBD1 aligns across 7 bases. The CDR3 length is 15 residues. Germline V lookup: CDR1 MNHEY, CDR2 SMNVEV (reference sequence). The V gene end was trimmed by 5 bases and the J gene end by 0 bases; junction bases not matched to a gene: 3. The CDR3 nucleotides read TGTGCCAGCAGTCTCAGGGGGACGAACACCGGGGAGCTGTTTTTT. This sequence encodes CASSLRGTNTGELFF.